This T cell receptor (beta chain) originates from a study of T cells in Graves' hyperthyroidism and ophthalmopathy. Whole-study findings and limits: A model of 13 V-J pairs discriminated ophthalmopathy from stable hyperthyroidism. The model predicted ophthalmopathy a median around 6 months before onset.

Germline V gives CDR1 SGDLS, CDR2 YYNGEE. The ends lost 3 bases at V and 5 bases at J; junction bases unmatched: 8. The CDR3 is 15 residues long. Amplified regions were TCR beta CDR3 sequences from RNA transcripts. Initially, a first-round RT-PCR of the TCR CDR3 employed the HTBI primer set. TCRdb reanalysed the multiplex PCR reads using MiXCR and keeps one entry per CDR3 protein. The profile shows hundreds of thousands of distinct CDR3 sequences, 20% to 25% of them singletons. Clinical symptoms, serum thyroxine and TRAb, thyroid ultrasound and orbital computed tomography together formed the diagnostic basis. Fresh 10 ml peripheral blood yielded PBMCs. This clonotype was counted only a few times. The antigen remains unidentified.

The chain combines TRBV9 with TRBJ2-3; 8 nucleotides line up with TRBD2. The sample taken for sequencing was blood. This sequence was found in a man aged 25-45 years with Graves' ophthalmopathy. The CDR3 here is CASSGLGTSGDTQYF. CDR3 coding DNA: TGTGCCAGCAGCGGCCTCGGGACTAGTGGAGATACGCAGTATTTT.